The 23 T cell receptor beta chains listed next were all sequenced from one sample in a study of CD8+ T cells in alopecia areata. RNA extraction was followed by reverse transcription into cDNA, which acted as the sequencing template. Libraries were prepared by immunoSEQ multiplex PCR; TCRdb keeps only in-frame clonotypes and omits some of them. The sample lists 150,000 to 200,000 clones; roughly three fifths were seen once. Treatment described: oral pan-JAK inhibitor, 5-10 mg twice daily. The sequences come from CD4+ T cells sorted from blood, collected at week 49, from a patient treated with tofacitinib. The receptors originated from a human donor with alopecia areata.

The V call is TRBV10-3, the J call TRBJ1-1; unclear D gene. The CDR3 is 13 residues long. Between the trimmed V and J ends, which lost 3 bases and 2 bases, there was a span of 7 bases. The V gene's germline CDR1 is ENHRY and CDR2 SYGVKD. CDR3 residues: CAISDGSNTEAFF. The CDR3 DNA sequence: TGTGCCATCAGTGACGGCAGCAACACTGAAGCTTTCTTT.

This clone was seen once. The chain is built from TRBV4-3 and TRBJ2-7; possibly TRBD1 for D (5 bases). This CDR3 is 14 amino acids long. CDR1 is LGHNA, CDR2 YSLEER, per germline. Trimming took 3 bases from V and 2 from J, leaving 11 bases between them. In DNA, the CDR3 is TGCGCCAGCAGCCACCAAAGGGGCCCCTACGAGCAGTACTTC. Amino acids: CASSHQRGPYEQYF.

The rearrangement joins TRBV29-1 to TRBJ2-3; D not resolved. The CDR3 spans 13 residues. In germline, CDR1 is SQVTM, CDR2 ANQGSEA. V shed 4 bases and J shed 3 bases, with 11 bases lying between them. CDR3: CSVGSPITDTQYF. The CDR3 nucleotides read TGCAGCGTTGGGAGCCCGATTACAGATACGCAGTATTTT.

This chain joins TRBV5-1 and TRBJ2-1; D possibly corresponds to TRBD1 (5 bases). CDR1 and CDR2 (germline): SGHRS, YFSETQ. The CDR3 totals 16 residues. Trimming took off 0 bases at V and 7 bases at J, with 17 bases between the two ends. DNA of the CDR3: TGCGCCAGCAGCTTGGGACAGACAATACAGGATAATGAGCAGTTCTTC. It specifies CASSLGQTIQDNEQFF.

A single count supports this clone. The chain is built from TRBV9 and TRBJ2-3; perhaps D is TRBD1 or TRBD2 (5 bases each). Germline V gives CDR1 SGDLS, CDR2 YYNGEE. The CDR3 runs 17 residues. The germline V and J ends were trimmed by 4 bases and 0 bases, with 18 bases remaining between them. The CDR3: CASSPQTGTPSTDTQYF. In nucleotides, the CDR3 is TGTGCCAGCAGCCCGCAAACCGGGACCCCGAGCACAGATACGCAGTATTTT. The full variable domain, with the rest looked up from reference TRBV9 and TRBJ2-3, is DSGVTQTPKHLITATGQRVTLRCSPRSGDLSVYWYQQSLDQGLQFLIQYYNGEERAKGNILERFSAQQFPDLHSELNLSSLELGDSALYFCASSPQTGTPSTDTQYFGPGTRLTVL.

The chain recombines TRBV6-5 with TRBJ2-5; 8 bases fit TRBD1. With V trimmed by 5 bases and J by 1 base, 6 bases remained unmatched. In germline, CDR1 is MNHEY, CDR2 SVGAGI. The length of the CDR3 is 15 residues. The CDR3 loop is CASSKTTGGQETQYF. The CDR3 coding sequence is TGTGCCAGCAGTAAAACCACAGGGGGCCAAGAGACCCAGTACTTC.

The gene calls are TRBV25-1 and TRBJ1-4; D remains unclear. In germline, CDR1 is MGHDK, CDR2 SYGVNS. The CDR3 runs 14 residues. V lost 2 bases to trimming and J lost 0 bases, with 4 bases between them. The CDR3 reads CASSELSTNEKLFF. The CDR3 nucleotides read TGTGCCAGCAGTGAACTTTCAACTAATGAAAAACTGTTTTTT.

Only a few counts were recorded for this clone. The chain links TRBV9 to TRBJ1-4; possible D gene TRBD1, 6 bases. CDR1 and CDR2 from the germline V gene are SGDLS and YYNGEE. The CDR3 loop spans 17 amino acids. The V end lost 4 bases, the J end lost 4 bases, and 20 bases lay between the germline ends. The CDR3 loop reads CASSPSPLKDSNEKLFF. In DNA form, the CDR3 reads TGTGCCAGCAGCCCTAGCCCCCTCAAGGACAGTAATGAAAAACTGTTTTTT.

This chain links TRBV5-1 with TRBJ2-7; 7 bases are shared with TRBD1. Germline loops: CDR1 SGHRS, CDR2 YFSETQ. The CDR3 runs to 14 residues. After removal of 4 bases from V and 6 bases from J, the junction contained 10 bases not matched to a gene. Here the CDR3 reads CASSGNPTGFEQYF. The CDR3, as DNA: TGCGCCAGCAGCGGCAACCCGACAGGGTTCGAGCAGTACTTC.

V is TRBV5-1 and J is TRBJ2-3, with D perhaps given as TRBD1 or TRBD2 (5 bases each). This CDR3 contains 15 residues. The germline V gene has CDR1 SGHRS and CDR2 YFSETQ. V was pared by 2 bases and J by 6 bases, with 16 bases between. DNA for the CDR3: TGCGCCAGCAGCTTTCGAGGGGTCAAAGGTGATACGCAGTATTTT. Translated, it gives CASSFRGVKGDTQYF.

Only a few counts were recorded for this clone. This chain links TRBV29-1 with TRBJ2-6; D remains unclear. This CDR3 has 15 amino acids. Trimming removed 3 bases at V and 0 bases at J, with 9 bases between. Germline CDR1 reads SQVTM; CDR2 reads ANQGSEA. The CDR3 sequence: CSVDTVLSGANVLTF. DNA of the CDR3: TGCAGCGTTGACACAGTGCTCTCTGGGGCCAACGTCCTGACTTTC. Full variable domain (rest looked up from reference TRBV29-1 and TRBJ2-6): SAVISQKPSRDICQRGTSLTIQCQVDSQVTMMFWYRQQPGQSLTLIATANQGSEATYESGFVIDKFPISRPNLTFSTLTVSNMSPEDSSIYLCSVDTVLSGANVLTFGAGSRLTVL.

The J gene is TRBJ2-1, the V gene TRBV29-1; weak D call: TRBD1 (5 bases). Trimming left V 3 bases short and J 0 bases short, with 21 bases between. Germline lookup yields CDR1 SQVTM and CDR2 ANQGSEA. The CDR3 length is 18 residues. CDR3 residues: CSVEEPSNRPLSYNEQFF. CDR3 bases: TGCAGCGTTGAGGAACCTTCTAACAGGCCTCTCTCCTACAATGAGCAGTTCTTC.

DNA for the CDR3: TGTGCCACCAGCAGAGTCGATTCGAGTGCCGGGGAGCTGTTTTTT. It specifies CATSRVDSSAGELFF. The chain recombines TRBV15 with TRBJ2-2; D call uncertain. V lost 1 base to trimming and J lost 6 bases, with 12 bases between them. Germline CDR1 reads LNHNV; CDR2 reads YYDKDF (reference sequence). The CDR3 is made up of 15 amino acids.

The chain joins TRBV7-2 to TRBJ1-5; 10 bases are shared with TRBD1. The V segment lost 5 bases and the J segment 6 bases; nucleotides outside the gene matches: 4. Germline V lookup: CDR1 SGHTA, CDR2 FQGNSA. CDR3 length: 14 residues. The CDR3 region has the DNA TGTGCCAGCAGCAGGGACAGGGGCTCTCAGCCCCAGCATTTT. Its protein is CASSRDRGSQPQHF.

The genes are TRBV13 and TRBJ2-7; D remains unclear. Trimming shortened V by 5 bases and J by 4 bases, and 18 bases separated the two germline ends. The CDR3 is 15 residues long. Germline CDR1 PRHDT, CDR2 FYEKMQ (reference sequence). In DNA form, the CDR3 reads TGTGCCAGCAGCACCGGTGCGATCGGGTCTTACGAGCAGTACTTC. As protein: CASSTGAIGSYEQYF.

This clone was counted once. This chain links TRBV7-2 with TRBJ2-2, with D unresolved. Germline V lookup: CDR1 SGHTA, CDR2 FQGNSA. The CDR3 runs 15 residues. V was trimmed by 5 bases and J by 0 bases, leaving 10 bases between them. The CDR3 reads CASSLRAANTGELFF. CDR3 coding DNA: TGTGCCAGCAGCCTACGAGCCGCGAACACCGGGGAGCTGTTTTTT.

The J gene is TRBJ1-5, the V gene TRBV7-2, with 8 bases aligning to TRBD1. V lost 5 bases to trimming and J lost 7 bases; unmatched junction nucleotides: 4. Germline CDR1 and CDR2: SGHTA and FQGNSA. The CDR3 contains 13 residues. The CDR3 spells CASSVRGQQPQHF. In nucleotides, the CDR3 is TGTGCCAGCAGCGTCAGGGGGCAACAGCCCCAGCATTTT.

This clone was counted only a few times. This chain uses TRBV5-1 with TRBJ1-1; no clear D. This CDR3 is 14 amino acids long. Trimming shortened V by 3 bases and J by 1 base, and 10 bases separated the two germline ends. From germline, CDR1 is SGHRS and CDR2 YFSETQ. In nucleotides, the CDR3 is TGCGCCAGCAGCTCTAACACGGGGAACACTGAAGCTTTCTTT. This codes for CASSSNTGNTEAFF. Combining the CDR3 with reference TRBV5-1 and TRBJ1-1 gives the whole variable domain KAGVTQTPRYLIKTRGQQVTLSCSPISGHRSVSWYQQTPGQGLQFLFEYFSETQRNKGNFPGRFSGRQFSNSRSEMNVSTLELGDSALYLCASSSNTGNTEAFFGQGTRLTVV.

The chain couples TRBV2 to TRBJ2-5; TRBD1 or TRBD2 may be the D gene (5 bases each). V was trimmed by 6 bases and J by 3 bases, leaving 14 bases between them. The CDR3 contains 14 residues. Per the germline V gene, CDR1 is SNHLY and CDR2 is FYNNEI. CDR3 sequence (DNA): TGTGCCAGCAGCGCCGGGACCCTCAAAGAGACCCAGTACTTC. It specifies CASSAGTLKETQYF.

This clone was seen a handful of times. The J gene is TRBJ2-2, the V gene TRBV27; 13 bases align to TRBD2. V was clipped by 5 bases and J by 6 bases; unmatched bases: 6. Germline CDR1 reads MNHEY; CDR2 reads SMNVEV (reference sequence). This CDR3 is 16 amino acids long. This CDR3 is CASSPWTSGGSGELFF. The CDR3 coding sequence is TGTGCCAGCAGTCCCTGGACTAGCGGGGGTTCCGGGGAGCTGTTTTTT.

On this clone: Other DNA sequences in the sample encode the same CDR3. The CDR3 DNA follows: TGTGCCAGCAGCCTCGACACAGATACGCAGTATTTT. Translating it yields CASSLDTDTQYF. The gene calls are TRBV7-2 and TRBJ2-3; D call uncertain. The CDR3 extends over 12 amino acids. CDR1 is SGHTA and CDR2 is FQGNSA in the germline V gene. Trimming removed 5 bases from V and 2 bases from J, with 5 bases in between.

This sequence joins TRBV18 and TRBJ2-3, with 7 bases matching TRBD1. This CDR3 has 17 residues. Looked up from germline, CDR1 is KGHSH and CDR2 is LQKENI. After removal of 2 bases from V and 5 bases from J, the junction contained 13 bases not matched to a gene. This chain's CDR3 is CASSPSPPTGSLDTQYF. Written as DNA, the CDR3 is TGTGCCAGCTCACCATCCCCACCGACAGGGTCTTTAGATACGCAGTATTTT.

This clone was recorded only once. The chain employs TRBV15 and TRBJ2-3, with D possibly being TRBD2 (5 bases). V was trimmed by 5 bases and J by 4 bases, leaving 10 bases between them. Germline CDR1 LNHNV, CDR2 YYDKDF (reference sequence). The CDR3 runs 13 residues. Here the CDR3 reads CATSERGPDTQYF. For the CDR3, the DNA is TGTGCCACCAGCGAACGGGGTCCAGATACGCAGTATTTT.